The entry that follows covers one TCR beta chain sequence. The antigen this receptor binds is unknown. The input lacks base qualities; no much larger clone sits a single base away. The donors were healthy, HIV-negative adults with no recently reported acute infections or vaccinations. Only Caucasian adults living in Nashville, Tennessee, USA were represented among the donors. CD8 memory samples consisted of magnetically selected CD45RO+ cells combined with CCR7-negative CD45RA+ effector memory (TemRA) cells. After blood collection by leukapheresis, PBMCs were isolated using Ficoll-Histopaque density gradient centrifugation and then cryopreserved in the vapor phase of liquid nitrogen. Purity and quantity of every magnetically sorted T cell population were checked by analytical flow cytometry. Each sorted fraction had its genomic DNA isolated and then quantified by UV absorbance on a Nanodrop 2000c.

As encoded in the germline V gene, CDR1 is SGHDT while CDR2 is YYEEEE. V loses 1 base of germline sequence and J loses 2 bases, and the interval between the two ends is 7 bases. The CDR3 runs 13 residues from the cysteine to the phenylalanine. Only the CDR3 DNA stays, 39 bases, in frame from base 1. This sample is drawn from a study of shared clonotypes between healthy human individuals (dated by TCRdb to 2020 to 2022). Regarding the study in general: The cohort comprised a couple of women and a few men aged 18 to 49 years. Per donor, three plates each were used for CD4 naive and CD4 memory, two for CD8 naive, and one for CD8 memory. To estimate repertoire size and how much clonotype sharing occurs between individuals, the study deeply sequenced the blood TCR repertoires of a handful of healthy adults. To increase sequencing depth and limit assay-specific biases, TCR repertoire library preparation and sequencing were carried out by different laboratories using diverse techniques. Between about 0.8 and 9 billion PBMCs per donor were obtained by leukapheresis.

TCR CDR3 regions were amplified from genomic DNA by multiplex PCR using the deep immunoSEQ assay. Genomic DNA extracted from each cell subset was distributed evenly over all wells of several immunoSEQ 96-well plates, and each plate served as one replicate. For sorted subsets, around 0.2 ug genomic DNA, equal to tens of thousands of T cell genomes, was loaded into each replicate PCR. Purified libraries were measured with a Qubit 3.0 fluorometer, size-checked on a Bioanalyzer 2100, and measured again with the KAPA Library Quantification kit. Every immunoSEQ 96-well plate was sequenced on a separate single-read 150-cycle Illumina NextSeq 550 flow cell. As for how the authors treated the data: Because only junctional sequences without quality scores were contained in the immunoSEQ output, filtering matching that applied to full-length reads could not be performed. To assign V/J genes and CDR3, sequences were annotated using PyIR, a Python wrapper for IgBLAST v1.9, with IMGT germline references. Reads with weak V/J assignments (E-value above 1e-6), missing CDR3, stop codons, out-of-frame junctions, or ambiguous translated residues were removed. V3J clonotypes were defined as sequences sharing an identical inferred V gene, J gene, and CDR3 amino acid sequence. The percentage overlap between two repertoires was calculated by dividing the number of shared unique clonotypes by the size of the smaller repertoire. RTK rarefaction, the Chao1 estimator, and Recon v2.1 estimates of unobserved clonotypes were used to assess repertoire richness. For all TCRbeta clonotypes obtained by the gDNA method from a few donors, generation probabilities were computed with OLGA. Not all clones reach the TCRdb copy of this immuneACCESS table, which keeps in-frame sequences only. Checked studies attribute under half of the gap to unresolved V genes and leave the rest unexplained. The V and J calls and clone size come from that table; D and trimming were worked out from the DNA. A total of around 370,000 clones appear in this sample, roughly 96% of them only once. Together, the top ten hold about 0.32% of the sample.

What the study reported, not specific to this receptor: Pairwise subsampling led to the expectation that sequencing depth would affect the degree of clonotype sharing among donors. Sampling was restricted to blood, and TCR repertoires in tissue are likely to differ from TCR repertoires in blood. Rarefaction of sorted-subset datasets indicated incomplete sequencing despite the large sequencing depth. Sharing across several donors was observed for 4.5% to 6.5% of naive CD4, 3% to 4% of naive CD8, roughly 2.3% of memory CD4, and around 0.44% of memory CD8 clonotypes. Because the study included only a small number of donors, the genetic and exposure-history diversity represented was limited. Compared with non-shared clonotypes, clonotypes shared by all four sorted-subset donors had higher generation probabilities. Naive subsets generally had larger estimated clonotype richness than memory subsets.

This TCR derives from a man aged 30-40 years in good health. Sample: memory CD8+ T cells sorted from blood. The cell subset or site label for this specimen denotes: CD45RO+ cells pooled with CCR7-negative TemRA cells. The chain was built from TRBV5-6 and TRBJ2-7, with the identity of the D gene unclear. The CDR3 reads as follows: CASSLSATYEQYF. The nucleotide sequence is TGTGCCAGCAGCTTGTCAGCCACCTACGAGCAGTACTTC. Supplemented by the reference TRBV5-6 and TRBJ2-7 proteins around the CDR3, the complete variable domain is DAGVTQSPTHLIKTRGQQVTLRCSPKSGHDTVSWYQQALGQGPQFIFQYYEEEERQRGNFPDRFSGHQFPNYSSELNVNALLLGDSALYLCASSLSATYEQYFGPGTRLTVT.